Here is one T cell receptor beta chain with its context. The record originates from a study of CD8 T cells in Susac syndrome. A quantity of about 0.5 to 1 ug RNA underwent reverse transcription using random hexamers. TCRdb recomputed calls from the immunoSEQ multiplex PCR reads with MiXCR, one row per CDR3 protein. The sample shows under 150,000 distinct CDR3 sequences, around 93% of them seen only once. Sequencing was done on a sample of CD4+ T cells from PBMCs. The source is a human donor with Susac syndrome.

The CDR3 region has the DNA TGTGCCAGCAGTTTTGGGGGAGGCGATAATTCACCCCTCCACTTT. The encoded protein is CASSFGGGDNSPLHF. The chain carries TRBV28 and TRBJ1-6, with a weak D call TRBD1 (5 bases). Germline assignment: CDR1 MDHEN and CDR2 SYDVKM. V lost 3 bases, J lost 5 bases, and 11 bases lay in between. This CDR3 is 15 amino acids long.